The TCR beta chain described here comes from a study of OX40 agonist ivuxolimab in advanced cancers. Regarding the study in general: Ivuxolimab, which targeted the costimulatory receptor OX40 (CD134), was an agonistic, fully human IgG2 monoclonal antibody. Of the approximately 54 patients in dose escalation, around 19 had hepatocellular carcinoma, about 15 had melanoma, 9 had renal cell carcinoma and 9 had head and neck cancer. A male proportion of approximately 83% and a mean age of roughly 58 years, ranging from about 23 to 90, were recorded for the dose-escalation cohort. The monotherapy dose-escalation portion (N of about 49 patients) of the phase I ivuxolimab trial is reported in the paper. Intravenous ivuxolimab was administered to patients every 2 weeks at six dose levels: 0.01, 0.1, 0.3, 1.5, 3 and 10 mg/kg. The point of sequencing TCRbeta in the periphery was to test whether ivuxolimab changed TCR sequence diversity and drove clonal T-cell expansion. Patients were allowed to have had prior anti-PD-1, anti-PD-L1 or anti-CTLA-4 therapy, and approximately 40% of the dose-escalation patients had previously received checkpoint inhibitors. Three dose-escalation patients achieved partial responses, one with hepatocellular carcinoma and two with cutaneous melanoma. Study-wide conclusions, independent of this receptor: The antigen specificity of the clonally expanded peripheral T cells was not determined. Clonal expansion of both CD4+ and CD8+ blood T cells was observed from baseline to week 6 at doses 0.1 to 3.0 mg/kg. Low levels of normalized T-cell clonal expansion were also shown by some nonresponding patients. After ivuxolimab, CD8+ T cells had more expanded clones than CD4+ T cells on average. In the 0.1-3.0 mg/kg groups, partial responders were among the patients with the lowest normalized peripheral clonal expansion, particularly in CD8+ T cells.

This clone has only a few counts. The clone's antigen remains unknown. No clone much larger than this one lies a single base away; base qualities are absent. Genomic DNA was isolated from the sorted cells so that the TCRbeta CDR3 region could be sequenced. The immunoSEQ Assay was used to sequence the TCRbeta CDR3 regions. This is the immuneACCESS table as TCRdb keeps it, with only in-frame sequences that have V and J called. A part of the clones is gone; compared with another copy, unresolved V genes explain less than half, and the rest is unexplained. A total of 15,000 to 20,000 clones appear in this sample, 80% to 85% of them only once. The ten largest make up 44% of the sample. The trial excluded patients who had a history of autoimmune disease or who were on systemic immunosuppression. In every dose cohort, peripheral blood was drawn for TCR sequencing at baseline, cycle 4 day 1, and cycle 7 day 1. The samples were drawn from a first-in-human, open-label, multicenter phase I dose-escalation trial of ivuxolimab. The trial enrolled adults with locally advanced or metastatic head and neck squamous cell, hepatocellular, melanoma or renal cell carcinoma. CD4+ and CD8+ T cells were sorted separately from peripheral blood before TCR sequencing.

Deletion took 3 bases off V and 5 bases off J, with a span of 10 bases between the germline ends. There are 13 amino acids in the CDR3, from cysteine to phenylalanine inclusive. The entry retains the CDR3 DNA only, 39 bases that are in frame from base 1. The germline V gene specifies SGHAT as CDR1 and FQNNGV as CDR2. The source is an adult with an advanced solid tumor such as melanoma, head and neck, liver or kidney cancer. In this chain, TRBV11-2 is recombined with TRBJ1-1; a confident D gene designation cannot be given. This material consisted of CD4+ or CD8+ T cells sorted from blood, taken in a trial of the OX40 agonist ivuxolimab. CDR3 reads: CASSLGSLTEAFF. The sequenced DNA is TGTGCCAGCAGCTTGGGATCTCTAACTGAAGCTTTCTTT.